This T cell receptor (beta chain) came from a study of shared clonotypes between healthy human individuals. Study outcomes and limitations: How much donors shared clonotypes was expected to be affected by sequencing depth.

CDR3 length: 15 residues. Germline CDR1 SGHTA, CDR2 FQGTGA. V was cut by 5 bases and J by 0 bases, with 11 bases left in between. This clone was detected once. The antigen is not known. Once extracted for a subset, genomic DNA was divided evenly among several immunoSEQ plates. Ten immunoSEQ deep assay plates served to sequence unsorted PBMC DNA. Sequencing was performed with immunoSEQ multiplex PCR; in TCRdb, only in-frame clones are kept and a portion is missing. The data hold about 490,000 clones, with less than 80% observed a single time. Sequencing was done on a sample of PBMCs. J is TRBJ2-1 and V is TRBV7-3; TRBD1 might be the D (5 bases). The TCR was taken from a woman aged 40 to 49 in good health. Some clones in this sample may be carry-over from other donors' samples. The CDR3 spells CASSPFGASYNEQFF. As DNA, the CDR3 is TGTGCCAGCAGCCCCTTTGGGGCCTCCTACAATGAGCAGTTCTTC.